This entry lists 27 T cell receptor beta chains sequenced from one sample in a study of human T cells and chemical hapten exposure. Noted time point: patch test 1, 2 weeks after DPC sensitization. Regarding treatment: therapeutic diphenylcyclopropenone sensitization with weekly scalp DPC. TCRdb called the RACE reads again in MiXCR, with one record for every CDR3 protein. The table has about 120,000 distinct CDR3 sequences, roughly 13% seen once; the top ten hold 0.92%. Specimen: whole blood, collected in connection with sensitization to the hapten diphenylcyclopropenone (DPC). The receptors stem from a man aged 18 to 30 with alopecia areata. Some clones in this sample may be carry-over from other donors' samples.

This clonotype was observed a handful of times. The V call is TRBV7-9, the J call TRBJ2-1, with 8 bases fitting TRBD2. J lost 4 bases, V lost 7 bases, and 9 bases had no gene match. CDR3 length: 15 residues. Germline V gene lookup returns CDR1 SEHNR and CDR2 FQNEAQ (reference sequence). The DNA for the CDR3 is TGTGCCAGCAACAAACCGAGCGGGGGATACAATGAGCAGTTCTTC. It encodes CASNKPSGGYNEQFF.

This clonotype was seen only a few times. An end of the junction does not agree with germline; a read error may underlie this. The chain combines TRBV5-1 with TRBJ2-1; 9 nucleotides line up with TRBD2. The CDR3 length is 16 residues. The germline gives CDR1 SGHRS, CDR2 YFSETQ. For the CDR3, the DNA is TGCACCAGCAGCCCAGCGGGGGGCCTCGCCCCAAATGAGCAGTTCTTC. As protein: CTSSPAGGLAPNEQFF. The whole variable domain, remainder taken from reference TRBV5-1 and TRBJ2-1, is KAGVTQTPRYLIKTRGQQVTLSCSPISGHRSVSWYQQTPGQGLQFLFEYFSETQRNKGNFPGRFSGRQFSNSRSEMNVSTLELGDSALYLCTSSPAGGLAPNEQFFGPGTRLTVL.

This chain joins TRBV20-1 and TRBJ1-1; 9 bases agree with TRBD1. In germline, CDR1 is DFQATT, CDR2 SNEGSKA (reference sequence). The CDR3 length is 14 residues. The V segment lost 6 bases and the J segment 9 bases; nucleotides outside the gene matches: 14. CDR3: CSAHSGDRGLKAFF. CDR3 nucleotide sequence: TGCAGTGCCCACTCCGGAGACAGGGGGTTGAAAGCTTTCTTT.

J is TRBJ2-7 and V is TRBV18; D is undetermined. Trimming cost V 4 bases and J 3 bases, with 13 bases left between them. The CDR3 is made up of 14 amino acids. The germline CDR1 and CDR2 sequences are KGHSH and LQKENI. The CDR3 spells CASSHSYEDYEQYF. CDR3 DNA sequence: TGTGCCAGCTCACATTCTTACGAGGACTACGAGCAGTACTTC.

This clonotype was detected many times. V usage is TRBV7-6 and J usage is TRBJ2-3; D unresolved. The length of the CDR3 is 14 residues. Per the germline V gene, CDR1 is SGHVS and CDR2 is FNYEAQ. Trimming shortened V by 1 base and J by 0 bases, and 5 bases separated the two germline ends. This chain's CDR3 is CASSLETSTDTQYF. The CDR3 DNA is TGTGCCAGCAGCTTAGAGACCAGCACAGATACGCAGTATTTT.

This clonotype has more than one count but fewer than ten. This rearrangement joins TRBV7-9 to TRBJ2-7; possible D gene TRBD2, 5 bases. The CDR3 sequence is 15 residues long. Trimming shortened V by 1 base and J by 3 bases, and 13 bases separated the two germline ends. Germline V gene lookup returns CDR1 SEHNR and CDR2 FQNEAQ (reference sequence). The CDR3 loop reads CASSLVRGLVYEQYF. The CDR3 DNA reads TGTGCCAGCAGCTTAGTACGGGGATTGGTCTACGAGCAGTACTTC.

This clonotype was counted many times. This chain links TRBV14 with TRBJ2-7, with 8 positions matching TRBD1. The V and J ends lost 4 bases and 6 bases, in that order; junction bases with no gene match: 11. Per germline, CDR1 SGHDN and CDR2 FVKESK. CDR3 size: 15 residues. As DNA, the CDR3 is TGTGCCAGCAGCCTCTTCGGGACAGGTAACCGCGAGCAGTACTTC. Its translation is CASSLFGTGNREQYF. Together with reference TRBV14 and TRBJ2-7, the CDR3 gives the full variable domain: EAGVTQFPSHSVIEKGQTVTLRCDPISGHDNLYWYRRVMGKEIKFLLHFVKESKQDESGMPNNRFLAERTGGTYSTLKVQPAELEDSGVYFCASSLFGTGNREQYFGPGTRLTVT.

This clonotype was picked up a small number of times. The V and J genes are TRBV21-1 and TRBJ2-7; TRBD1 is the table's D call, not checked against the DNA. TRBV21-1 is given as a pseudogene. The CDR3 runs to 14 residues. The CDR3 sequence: CASFLWRGEDEQYF. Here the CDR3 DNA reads TGTGCCAGCTTCCTCTGGCGGGGGGAAGACGAGCAGTACTTC.

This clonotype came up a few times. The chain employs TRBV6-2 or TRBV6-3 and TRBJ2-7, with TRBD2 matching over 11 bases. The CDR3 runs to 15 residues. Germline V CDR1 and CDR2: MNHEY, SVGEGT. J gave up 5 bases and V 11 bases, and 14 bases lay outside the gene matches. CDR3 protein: CASSRWLAGGDEQYV. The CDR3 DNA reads TGTGCCTCCTCAAGGTGGCTAGCGGGGGGAGACGAGCAGTACGTC.

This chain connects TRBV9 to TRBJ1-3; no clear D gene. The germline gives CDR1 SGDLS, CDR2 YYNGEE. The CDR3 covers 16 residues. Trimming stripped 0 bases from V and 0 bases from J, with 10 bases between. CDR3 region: CASSVVPASSGNTIYF. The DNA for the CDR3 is TGTGCCAGCAGCGTAGTGCCTGCAAGCTCTGGAAACACCATATATTTT.

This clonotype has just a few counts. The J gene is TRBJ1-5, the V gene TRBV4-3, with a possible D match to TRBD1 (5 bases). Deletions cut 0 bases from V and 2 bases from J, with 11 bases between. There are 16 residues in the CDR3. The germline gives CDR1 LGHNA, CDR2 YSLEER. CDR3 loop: CASSQDWQGGNQPQHF. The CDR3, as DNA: TGCGCCAGCAGCCAAGATTGGCAGGGAGGCAATCAGCCCCAGCATTTT.

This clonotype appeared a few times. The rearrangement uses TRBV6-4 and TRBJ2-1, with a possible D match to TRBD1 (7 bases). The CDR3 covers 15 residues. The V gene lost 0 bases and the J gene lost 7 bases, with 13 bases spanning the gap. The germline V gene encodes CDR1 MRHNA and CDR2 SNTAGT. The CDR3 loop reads CASSDSTGAGNEQFF. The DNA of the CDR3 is TGTGCCAGCAGTGACTCCACAGGGGCGGGGAATGAGCAGTTCTTC.

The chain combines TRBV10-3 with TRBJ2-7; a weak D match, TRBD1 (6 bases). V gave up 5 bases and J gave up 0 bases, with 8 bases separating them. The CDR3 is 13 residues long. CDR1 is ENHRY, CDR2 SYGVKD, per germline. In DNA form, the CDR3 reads TGTGCCATCAGTTGGGACAACTCCTACGAGCAGTACTTC. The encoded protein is CAISWDNSYEQYF.

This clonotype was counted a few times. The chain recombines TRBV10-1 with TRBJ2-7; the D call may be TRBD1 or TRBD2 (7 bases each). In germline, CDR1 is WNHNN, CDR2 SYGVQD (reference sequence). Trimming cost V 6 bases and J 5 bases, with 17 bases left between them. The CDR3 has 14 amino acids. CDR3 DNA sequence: TGCGCCAGCAGCAGGGGGGGGCCGAAGGACGAGCAGTACTTC. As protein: CASSRGGPKDEQYF.

This CDR3 is CASSARTSGGAHEQFF. The CDR3 nucleotides are TGTGCCAGCAGCGCGAGGACTAGCGGGGGGGCTCATGAGCAGTTCTTC. The chain recombines TRBV9 with TRBJ2-1, with 15 bases identical to TRBD2. V was pared by 3 bases and J by 8 bases, with 6 bases of the junction left unmatched. This CDR3 region has 16 residues. Germline loops: CDR1 SGDLS, CDR2 YYNGEE.

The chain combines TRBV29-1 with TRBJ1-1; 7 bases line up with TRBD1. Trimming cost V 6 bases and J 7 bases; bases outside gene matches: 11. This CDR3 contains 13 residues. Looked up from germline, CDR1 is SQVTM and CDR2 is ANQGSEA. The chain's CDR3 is CSVRDRANGEAFF. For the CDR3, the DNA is TGCAGCGTCAGAGACAGGGCGAATGGTGAAGCTTTCTTT.

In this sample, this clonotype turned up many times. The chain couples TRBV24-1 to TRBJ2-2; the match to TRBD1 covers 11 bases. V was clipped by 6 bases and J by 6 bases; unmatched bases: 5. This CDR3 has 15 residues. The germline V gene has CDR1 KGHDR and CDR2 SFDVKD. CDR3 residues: CATSQGTGGSGELFF. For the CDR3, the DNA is TGTGCCACCAGTCAGGGGACAGGGGGTTCCGGGGAGCTGTTTTTT.

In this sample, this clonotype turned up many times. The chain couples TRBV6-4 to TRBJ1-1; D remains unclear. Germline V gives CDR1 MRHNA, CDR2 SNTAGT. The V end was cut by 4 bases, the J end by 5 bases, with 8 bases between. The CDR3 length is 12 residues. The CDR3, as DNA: TGTGCCAGCAGTGCTGAAGGTACTGAAGCTTTCTTT. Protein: CASSAEGTEAFF.

The CDR3 DNA reads as TGTGCCAGCAGTGATACCGGTTTAAGGGGGCGAAATTCACCCCTCCACTTT. Its protein is CASSDTGLRGRNSPLHF. The rearrangement links TRBV6-1 to TRBJ1-6, with 7 nucleotides matching TRBD1. The ends lost 3 bases at V and 7 bases at J; junction bases unmatched: 12. The CDR3 runs 17 residues. The germline gives CDR1 MNHNS, CDR2 SASEGT.

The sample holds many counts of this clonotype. The DNA for the CDR3 is TGTGCCATCAGCGGGAACACAGGGGGCAATGGCTACACCTTC. This gives the protein CAISGNTGGNGYTF. This chain links TRBV10-3 with TRBJ1-2; 9 bases line up with TRBD1. Germline V CDR1 and CDR2: ENHRY, SYGVKD. V dropped 6 bases and J dropped 6; count of bases not matched to a gene: 8. CDR3 size: 14 residues.

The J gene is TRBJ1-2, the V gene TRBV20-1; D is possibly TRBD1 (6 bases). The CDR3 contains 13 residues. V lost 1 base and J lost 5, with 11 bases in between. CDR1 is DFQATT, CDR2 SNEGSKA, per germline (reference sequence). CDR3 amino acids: CSARVPGAYGYTF. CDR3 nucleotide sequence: TGCAGTGCTAGAGTTCCGGGGGCTTATGGCTACACCTTC.

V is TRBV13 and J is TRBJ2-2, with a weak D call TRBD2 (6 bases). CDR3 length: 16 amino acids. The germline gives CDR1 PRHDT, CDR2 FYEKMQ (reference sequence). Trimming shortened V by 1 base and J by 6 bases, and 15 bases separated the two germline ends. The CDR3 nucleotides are TGTGCCAGCAGCTTAGACTCGGGGGAGAAGGCCGGGGAGCTGTTTTTT. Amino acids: CASSLDSGEKAGELFF.

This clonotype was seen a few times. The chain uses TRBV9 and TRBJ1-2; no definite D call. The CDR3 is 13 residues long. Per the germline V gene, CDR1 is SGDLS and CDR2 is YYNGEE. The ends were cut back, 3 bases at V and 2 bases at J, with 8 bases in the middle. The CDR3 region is CASSGLTNYGYTF. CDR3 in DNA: TGTGCCAGCAGCGGACTAACAAACTATGGCTACACCTTC.

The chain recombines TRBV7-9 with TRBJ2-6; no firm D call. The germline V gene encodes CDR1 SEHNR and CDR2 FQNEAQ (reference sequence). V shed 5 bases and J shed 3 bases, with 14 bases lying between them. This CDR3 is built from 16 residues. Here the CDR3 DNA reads TGTGCCAGCAGCGTTCTCCGTAGAGGTGGGGCCAACGTCCTGACTTTC. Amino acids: CASSVLRRGGANVLTF.

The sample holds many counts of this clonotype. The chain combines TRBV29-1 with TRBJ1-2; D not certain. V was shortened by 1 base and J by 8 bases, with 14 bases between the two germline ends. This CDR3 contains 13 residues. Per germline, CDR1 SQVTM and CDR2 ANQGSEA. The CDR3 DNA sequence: TGCAGCGTTGAAGGAGGCAGAACGGGCGGCTACACCTTC. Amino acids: CSVEGGRTGGYTF.

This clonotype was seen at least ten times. This CDR3 is CASRAGEYEQYF. The CDR3 DNA follows: TGTGCCAGCAGGGCCGGGGAATACGAGCAGTACTTC. J is TRBJ2-7 and V is TRBV6-2 or TRBV6-3; tentatively, D is TRBD2 (5 bases). The germline V and J ends were trimmed by 6 bases and 4 bases, with 10 bases remaining between them. Germline V gene sequence: CDR1 MNHEY, CDR2 SVGEGT. The CDR3 is 12 residues long.

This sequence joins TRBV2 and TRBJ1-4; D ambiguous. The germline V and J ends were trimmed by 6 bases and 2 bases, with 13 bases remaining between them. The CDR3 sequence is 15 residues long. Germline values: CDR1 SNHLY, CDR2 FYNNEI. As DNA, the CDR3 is TGTGCCAGCAGCGCCACGAGGGATACTAATGAAAAACTGTTTTTT. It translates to CASSATRDTNEKLFF.